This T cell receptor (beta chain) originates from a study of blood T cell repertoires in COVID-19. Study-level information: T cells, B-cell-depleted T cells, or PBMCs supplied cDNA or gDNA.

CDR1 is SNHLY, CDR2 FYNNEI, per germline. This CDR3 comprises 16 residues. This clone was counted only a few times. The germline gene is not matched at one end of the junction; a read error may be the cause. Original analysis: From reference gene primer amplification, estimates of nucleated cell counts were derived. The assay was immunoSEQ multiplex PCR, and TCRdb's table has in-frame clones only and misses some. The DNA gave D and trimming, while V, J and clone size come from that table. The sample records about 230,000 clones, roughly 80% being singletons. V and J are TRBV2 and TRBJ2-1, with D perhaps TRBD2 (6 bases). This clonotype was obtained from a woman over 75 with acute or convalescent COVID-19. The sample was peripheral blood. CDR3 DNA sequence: TGTGCCAGCAGCGAAGATGGAGGGAGCTCCTACAATGAGCAGTTCTTC. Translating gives CASSEDGGSSYNEQFF.